The 19 T cell receptor beta chains in this list originate from one sample, sequenced in a study of cytomegalovirus exposure and HLA in healthy donors. Vbeta (60) and Jbeta (13) primers were used in the PCR. The method was immunoSEQ multiplex PCR; TCRdb's version includes in-frame clones alone and lacks a portion of them. Counted here are 100,000 to 150,000 clones, about 73% occurring once; the ten biggest clones make up about 3%. Source material: PBMCs. All receptors come from a human donor in good health.

The V and J genes are TRBV28 and TRBJ2-7, with D perhaps matching TRBD1 (6 bases). The CDR3 runs to 14 residues. V lost 8 bases and J lost 3, with 17 bases in between. Germline values: CDR1 MDHEN, CDR2 SYDVKM. In nucleotides, the CDR3 is TGTGCCAGCGGGGGCACGACACAACTCTACGAGCAGTACTTC. Its protein product is CASGGTTQLYEQYF.

Only a few counts were recorded for this clone. The chain joins TRBV11-2 to TRBJ2-7, with D hard to call. This CDR3 is built from 13 residues. V was shortened by 3 bases and J by 3 bases, with 9 bases between the two germline ends. Germline values: CDR1 SGHAT, CDR2 FQNNGV. The DNA of the CDR3 is TGTGCCAGCAGCTTCGAAACCAGCTACGAGCAGTACTTC. This gives the protein CASSFETSYEQYF.

The V and J genes are TRBV25-1 and TRBJ1-4; D possibly corresponds to TRBD1 (6 bases). Deletions cut 8 bases from V and 4 bases from J, with 11 bases between. From germline, CDR1 is MGHDK and CDR2 SYGVNS. This CDR3 is 13 amino acids long. The CDR3 loop reads CASRGRGNEKLFF. DNA of the CDR3: TGTGCCAGCCGAGGCAGGGGTAATGAAAAACTGTTTTTT.

The chain carries TRBV6-1 and TRBJ1-4; 9 bases match TRBD1. The CDR3 is 15 residues long. Germline V gives CDR1 MNHNS, CDR2 SASEGT. V dropped 4 bases and J dropped 3; count of bases not matched to a gene: 3. As DNA, the CDR3 is TGTGCCAGCAGTGTACAGGGGGCGGCTAATGAAAAACTGTTTTTT. It translates to CASSVQGAANEKLFF.

This chain connects TRBV10-3 to TRBJ2-7, with a weak D call TRBD1 (5 bases). Germline lookup yields CDR1 ENHRY and CDR2 SYGVKD. V lost 2 bases and J 6 bases, leaving 17 bases between the germline ends. There are 15 residues in the CDR3. CDR3 protein: CAISEIWQGSGEQYF. CDR3 DNA: TGTGCCATCAGTGAGATATGGCAGGGTTCTGGCGAGCAGTACTTC.

This chain uses TRBV7-2 with TRBJ1-6, with TRBD1 as a possible D gene (6 bases). V gave up 4 bases and J gave up 8 bases, with 18 bases separating them. The CDR3 spans 16 residues. The germline gives CDR1 SGHTA, CDR2 FQGNSA. CDR3 sequence: CASSSRQAQWDSPLHF. CDR3 nucleotide sequence: TGTGCCAGCAGCTCCCGACAGGCCCAGTGGGATTCACCCCTCCACTTT.

The rearrangement joins TRBV9 to TRBJ2-1; D is undetermined. This CDR3 is 13 amino acids long. CDR1 and CDR2 from the germline V gene are SGDLS and YYNGEE. With 4 bases removed from V and 7 bases from J, the gap between germline ends came to 12 bases. The DNA of the CDR3 is TGTGCCAGCAGCACCCTTCCCCGGAATGAGCAGTTCTTC. Translating it yields CASSTLPRNEQFF.

The rearrangement uses TRBV4-2 and TRBJ2-5; D may be TRBD2 (7 bases). This CDR3 contains 14 residues. V was cut by 4 bases and J by 1 base, with 10 bases left in between. Germline V CDR1 and CDR2: LGHNA, YNFKEQ. The CDR3 protein is CASSLGGPQETQYF. CDR3 sequence (DNA): TGTGCCAGCAGCCTCGGGGGGCCCCAAGAGACCCAGTACTTC.

This clone was detected only a few times. For the CDR3, the DNA is TGTGCCAGCGCAGTGGGGACTAGCGGGATCAATGAGCAGTTCTTC. Translation gives CASAVGTSGINEQFF. This chain joins TRBV9 and TRBJ2-1; 13 bases line up with TRBD2. The V and J ends lost 7 bases and 6 bases, in that order; junction bases with no gene match: 7. Germline V gives CDR1 SGDLS, CDR2 YYNGEE. The CDR3 runs to 15 residues. Using reference TRBV9 and TRBJ2-1 for the parts outside the CDR3, the full variable domain is DSGVTQTPKHLITATGQRVTLRCSPRSGDLSVYWYQQSLDQGLQFLIQYYNGEERAKGNILERFSAQQFPDLHSELNLSSLELGDSALYFCASAVGTSGINEQFFGPGTRLTVL.

In this sample, this clone turned up once. The chain uses TRBV7-8 and TRBJ1-2; 7 bases agree with TRBD1. Germline V lookup: CDR1 SGHVS, CDR2 FQNEAQ. The CDR3 length is 15 residues. V shed 4 bases and J 0 bases; nucleotides not matched to a gene: 5. CDR3: CASSYDRVANYGYTF. The CDR3 region has the DNA TGTGCCAGCAGCTACGACAGGGTAGCTAACTATGGCTACACCTTC. The variable domain in full, completed from reference TRBV7-8 and TRBJ1-2, reads GAGVSQSPRYKVAKRGQDVALRCDPISGHVSLFWYQQALGQGPEFLTYFQNEAQLDKSGLPSDRFFAERPEGSVSTLKIQRTQQEDSAVYLCASSYDRVANYGYTFGSGTRLTVV.

The V call is TRBV7-2, the J call TRBJ1-5; D gene uncertain. The CDR3 is 14 residues long. CDR1 and CDR2 from the germline V gene are SGHTA and FQGNSA. The V end lost 5 bases, the J end lost 2 bases, and 10 bases lay between the germline ends. This chain's CDR3 is CASSTRSGNQPQHF. The DNA of the CDR3 is TGTGCCAGCAGCACACGTTCCGGCAATCAGCCCCAGCATTTT.

The rearrangement joins TRBV11-2 to TRBJ2-7; D is ambiguous. This CDR3 has 15 residues. Germline-derived CDR1 and CDR2 are SGHAT and FQNNGV. V gave up 1 base and J gave up 6 bases, with 16 bases separating them. This CDR3 reads CASSLVPIARLEQYF. The CDR3 bases are TGTGCCAGCAGCTTAGTCCCTATAGCACGTCTCGAGCAGTACTTC.

The rearrangement links TRBV7-9 to TRBJ2-5, with 7 bases aligning to TRBD2. Trimming at V came to 0 bases and at J to 0 bases, leaving 4 bases not matched to a gene. Germline V gene sequence: CDR1 SEHNR, CDR2 FQNEAQ (reference sequence). The CDR3 extends over 16 amino acids. CDR3 in amino acids: CASSLAGREYQETQYF. CDR3 nucleotide sequence: TGTGCCAGCAGCTTAGCGGGGCGGGAGTACCAAGAGACCCAGTACTTC.

The chain is built from TRBV5-1 and TRBJ1-4; 8 bases are shared with TRBD1. Per the germline V gene, CDR1 is SGHRS and CDR2 is YFSETQ. This CDR3 comprises 15 residues. Trimming at V came to 4 bases and at J to 8 bases, leaving 10 bases not matched to a gene. The CDR3 is CASSISGTGTEKLFF. The CDR3 region has the DNA TGCGCCAGCAGCATCTCCGGGACAGGTACCGAAAAACTGTTTTTT.

This rearrangement joins TRBV28 to TRBJ1-1; 7 bases are shared with TRBD1. The CDR3 contains 15 residues. CDR1 and CDR2 (germline): MDHEN, SYDVKM. V shed 2 bases, J shed 5 bases, and the junction held 8 bases outside the gene matches. In nucleotides, the CDR3 is TGTGCCAGCAGTTTACGAGGGGGCGCGTGGACTGAAGCTTTCTTT. Residues: CASSLRGGAWTEAFF.

V is TRBV29-1 and J is TRBJ1-2; D uncertain. The germline V gene has CDR1 SQVTM and CDR2 ANQGSEA. This CDR3 is 14 amino acids long. Trimming stripped 4 bases from V and 0 bases from J, with 12 bases between. The CDR3: CSVVPGNSNYGYTF. The CDR3, as DNA: TGCAGCGTTGTACCGGGGAACTCTAACTATGGCTACACCTTC.

The chain links TRBV28 to TRBJ1-5, with D possibly TRBD1 on 5 matching bases. The CDR3 totals 14 residues. V lost 4 bases, J lost 4 bases, and 11 bases lay in between. Germline CDR1 reads MDHEN; CDR2 reads SYDVKM. The CDR3 sequence: CASSWPGGNQPQHF. The CDR3 region has the DNA TGTGCCAGCAGTTGGCCGGGGGGTAATCAGCCCCAGCATTTT.

This CDR3 reads CASSKPDEQYF. The CDR3, as DNA: TGTGCCAGCAGCAAACCCGACGAGCAGTACTTC. The chain combines TRBV21-1 with TRBJ2-7; the table's TRBD2 call for D was not verified on the DNA. TRBV21-1 is reported as a pseudogene. The CDR3 spans 11 residues.

The rearrangement uses TRBV30 and TRBJ2-5; 10 bases fit TRBD1. V was clipped by 6 bases and J by 4 bases; unmatched bases: 5. The germline CDR1 and CDR2 sequences are GTSNPN and SVGIG (reference sequence). CDR3 length: 13 residues. CDR3 region: CACRDRGVETQYF. CDR3 in DNA: TGTGCCTGCCGGGACAGGGGAGTAGAGACCCAGTACTTC.